This TCR beta chain is from a study of cytomegalovirus exposure and HLA in healthy donors. The primer mix had 60 Vbeta and 13 Jbeta primers. Clones were sequenced by immunoSEQ multiplex PCR, and TCRdb holds only the in-frame ones, with some missing. The table lists 150,000 or so clones, roughly four fifths of them singletons, with around 3.1% in the top ten. The CDR3 loop spans 12 amino acids. The germline V gene encodes CDR1 MNHEY and CDR2 SVGAGI. The V and J ends lost 6 bases and 6 bases respectively, with 11 bases between them. Concerning this clone: Its antigen is still unknown.

Study-level points and caveats: While the bulk of TCR sequences proved rare, some public TCRs turned up in many donors. Earlier analysis found most TCR beta V segments productive about 90% or about 30% of the time.

This chain connects TRBV6-5 to TRBJ1-1, with D unresolved. Sequencing used PBMCs. This clonotype originated in a woman aged 40 to 49 in good health and CMV-seronegative. In DNA form, the CDR3 reads TGTGCCAGCAGAAGAGGGCAGGCTGAAGCTTTCTTT. Its protein product is CASRRGQAEAFF.